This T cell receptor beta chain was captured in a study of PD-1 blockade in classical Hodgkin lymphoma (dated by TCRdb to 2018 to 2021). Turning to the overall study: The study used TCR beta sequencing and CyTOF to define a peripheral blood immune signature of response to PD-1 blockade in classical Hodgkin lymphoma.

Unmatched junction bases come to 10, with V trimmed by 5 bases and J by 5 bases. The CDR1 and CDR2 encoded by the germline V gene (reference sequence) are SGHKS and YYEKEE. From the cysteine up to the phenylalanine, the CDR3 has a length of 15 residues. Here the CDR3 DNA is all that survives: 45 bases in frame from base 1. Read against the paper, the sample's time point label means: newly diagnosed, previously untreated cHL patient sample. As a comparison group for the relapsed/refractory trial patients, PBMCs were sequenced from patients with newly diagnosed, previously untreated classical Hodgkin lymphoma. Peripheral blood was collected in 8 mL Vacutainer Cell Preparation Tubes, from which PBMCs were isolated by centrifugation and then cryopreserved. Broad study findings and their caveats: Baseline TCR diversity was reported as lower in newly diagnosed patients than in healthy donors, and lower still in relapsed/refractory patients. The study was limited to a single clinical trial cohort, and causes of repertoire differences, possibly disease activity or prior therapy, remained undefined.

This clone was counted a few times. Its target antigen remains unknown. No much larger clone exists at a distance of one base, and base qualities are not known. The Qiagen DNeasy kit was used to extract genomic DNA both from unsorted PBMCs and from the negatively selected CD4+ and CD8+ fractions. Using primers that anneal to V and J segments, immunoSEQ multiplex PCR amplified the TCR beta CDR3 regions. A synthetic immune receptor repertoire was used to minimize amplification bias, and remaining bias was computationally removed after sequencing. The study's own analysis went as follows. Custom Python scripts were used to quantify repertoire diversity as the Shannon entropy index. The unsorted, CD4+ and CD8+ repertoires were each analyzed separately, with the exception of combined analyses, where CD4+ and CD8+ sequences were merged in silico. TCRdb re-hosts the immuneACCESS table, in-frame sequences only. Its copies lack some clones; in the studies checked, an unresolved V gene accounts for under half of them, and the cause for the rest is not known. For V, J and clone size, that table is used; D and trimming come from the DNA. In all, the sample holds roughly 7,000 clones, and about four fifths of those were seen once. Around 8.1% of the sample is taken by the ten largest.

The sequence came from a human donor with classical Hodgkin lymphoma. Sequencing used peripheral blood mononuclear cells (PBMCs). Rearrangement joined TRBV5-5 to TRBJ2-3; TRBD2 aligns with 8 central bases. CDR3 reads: CASRFVGTSRDTQYF. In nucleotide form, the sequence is TGTGCCAGCAGGTTCGTAGGGACTAGTAGAGATACGCAGTATTTT.